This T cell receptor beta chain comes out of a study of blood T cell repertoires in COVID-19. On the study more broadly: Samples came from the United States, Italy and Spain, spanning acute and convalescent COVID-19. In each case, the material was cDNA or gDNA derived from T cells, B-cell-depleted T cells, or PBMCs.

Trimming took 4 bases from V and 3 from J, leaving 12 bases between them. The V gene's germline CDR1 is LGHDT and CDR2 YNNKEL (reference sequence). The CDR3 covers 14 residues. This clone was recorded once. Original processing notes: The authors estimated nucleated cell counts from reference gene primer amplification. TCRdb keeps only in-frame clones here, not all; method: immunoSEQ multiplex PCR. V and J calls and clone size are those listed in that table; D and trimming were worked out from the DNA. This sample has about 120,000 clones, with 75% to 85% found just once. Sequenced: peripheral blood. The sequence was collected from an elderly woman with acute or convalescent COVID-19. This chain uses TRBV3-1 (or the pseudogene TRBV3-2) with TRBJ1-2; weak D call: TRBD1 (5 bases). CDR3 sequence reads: CASSLGTEYYGYTF. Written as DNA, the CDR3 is TGTGCCAGCAGCCTCGGGACTGAATACTATGGCTACACCTTC.